One T cell receptor beta chain is described in this entry. TCRdb keeps only in-frame clones here, not all; method: immunoSEQ multiplex PCR. The table shows about 340,000 clones, with approximately 87% occurring only once. The sample belongs to a study of blood T cell repertoires in COVID-19. V was shortened by 5 bases and J by 0 bases, with 11 bases between the two germline ends. The length of the CDR3 is 15 residues. Per germline, CDR1 GTSNPN and CDR2 SVGIG (reference sequence). The J gene is TRBJ2-6, the V gene TRBV30, with a weak D call TRBD2 (7 bases). This TCR was recovered from a woman aged 45-65 years with COVID-19, enrolled during active disease. The specimen sequenced was peripheral blood. DNA for the CDR3: TGTGCCTGGGGGAGGGGGAGCTCTGGGGCCAACGTCCTGACTTTC. Residues: CAWGRGSSGANVLTF.